The following is a T cell receptor beta chain sequence with its context. Its antigen is not known. This specimen comes from a study of T cell repertoires in cytomegalovirus infection. Across the whole study: CMV infection together with matching HLA type was indicated by public TCR beta signatures. Study-wide points: Identification of carriers of CMV plus the relevant HLA was performed using cumulative public TCR beta family frequency. There were HLA-C-restricted CMV-specific TCR beta clonotypes dominating the ex vivo response.

The CDR3 runs 12 residues. Germline V gene sequence: CDR1 ENHRY, CDR2 SYGVKD. The ends lost 6 bases at V and 7 bases at J; junction bases unmatched: 2. TCRdb passed the reads through MiXCR, listing each CDR3 protein once. The sample yields about 920,000 distinct CDR3 sequences, about a third seen once. The TCR was taken from a human donor in good health (CMV status not recorded). Some clones in this sample may be carry-over from other donors' samples. The sample was cultured CD8+ T cells from PBMCs, taken from culture after CMV antigen stimulation. The rearrangement links TRBV10-3 to TRBJ2-1; 8 bases are a match to TRBD1. Here the CDR3 reads CAIRRTGNEQFF. The CDR3 nucleotides read TGTGCCATCAGGCGGACAGGGAATGAGCAGTTCTTC.